The rows below give T cell receptor beta chains drawn from one sample of a study of shared clonotypes between healthy human individuals. Profiled with immunoSEQ multiplex PCR; TCRdb holds only in-frame clones, not every one. The sample has roughly 700,000 clones, roughly 70% seen once; the top ten hold less than 2%. The sequenced sample was memory CD4+ T cells sorted from blood. These receptors all stem from a young woman in good health. Both conserved end residues are part of each CDR3.

j_call v_call cdr3_aa
TRBJ2-7 TRBV30 CAWETATEQYF
TRBJ2-2 TRBV7-2 CASSLDQLANTGELFF
TRBJ1-2 TRBV30 CAWRWAPHYGYTF
TRBJ2-1 TRBV11-1 CAGSLAFGSGVNEQFF
TRBJ2-1 TRBV7-7 CASSLGAGGVGEQFF
TRBJ1-5 TRBV27 CASSFSRDQPQHF
TRBJ2-7 TRBV6-5 CASRTDGRLGQYF
TRBJ1-1 TRBV5-4 CASSFPGSRTEAFF
TRBJ1-4 TRBV28 CASGDRVNEKLFF
TRBJ2-1 TRBV29-1 CSVEALASYNEQFF
TRBJ2-2 TRBV5-1 CASSSGDRDTGELFF
TRBJ2-1 TRBV2 CASSPGQYNEQFF
TRBJ2-7 TRBV4-1 CASSRRTGTSVYEQYF
TRBJ1-2 TRBV20-1 CSGEIGYTF
TRBJ2-7 TRBV7-9 CASSLLTFYEQYF
TRBJ2-7 TRBV19 CASSIKLTTYEQYF
TRBJ2-7 TRBV15 CATSRPGQGGFAEQYF
TRBJ2-1 TRBV29-1 CSVVRRPGSGLAGFFNEQFF
TRBJ1-1 TRBV6-5 CASSYSAGQGRTFF
TRBJ2-1 TRBV4-2 CASSQGVGSEQFF
TRBJ2-1 TRBV10-1 CASSGAGGEQFF
TRBJ1-2 TRBV10-2 CASSEQGANYGYTF
TRBJ2-7 TRBV5-1 CASSNSGGEQYF
TRBJ2-7 TRBV28 CASRTNYEQYF
TRBJ2-7 TRBV7-9 CASSAFYPGKSYEQYF
TRBJ2-2 TRBV19 CASSPVYGELFF
TRBJ2-1 TRBV4-2 CASSQGTSGLRRNEQFF
TRBJ1-2 TRBV2 CASRWGDYGYTF
TRBJ1-2 TRBV6-5 CASSLNPTGLYGYTF
TRBJ2-1 TRBV10-1 CASSGQLAGGQQFF
TRBJ1-2 TRBV5-1 CARERDRGGRGYTF
TRBJ1-5 TRBV11-2 CASSLDGGYQPQHF
TRBJ1-5 TRBV19 CASSIGGGSNQPQHF
TRBJ2-2 TRBV7-6 CASRRNTGELFF
TRBJ2-7 TRBV6-5 CASRYGTTSEQYF
TRBJ2-1 TRBV2 CASNRDSYNEQFF
TRBJ2-7 TRBV15 CATSRDLNTYEQYF
TRBJ1-5 TRBV7-8 CASSYRKVSKTNQPQHF
TRBJ2-3 TRBV27 CASSPLGLAGGTDTQYF
TRBJ2-1 TRBV6-1 CASSPTGVNEQFF
TRBJ2-6 TRBV25-1 CASTLSGANVLTF